This TCR beta chain is from a study of shared clonotypes between healthy human individuals. Trimming cost V 4 bases and J 3 bases, with 13 bases left between them. The CDR3 runs to 15 residues. Germline V gene data show CDR1 as SGHNT and CDR2 as YYREEE (reference sequence). The method was immunoSEQ multiplex PCR; TCRdb's version includes in-frame clones alone and lacks a portion of them. The table includes 1.6 million or so clones, about 98.5% detected once. All the donors were Caucasian adults who lived in Nashville, Tennessee. Sequencing used naive CD4+ T cells sorted from blood. Subset meaning: CD45RA+ positively selected. The sequence derives from a man aged 25 to 40 in good health. The chain has TRBV5-4 and TRBJ1-4, with a tentative D call TRBD1 (5 bases). The CDR3: CASSRESGPNEKLFF. The CDR3, as DNA: TGTGCCAGCAGCCGAGAATCGGGACCTAATGAAAAACTGTTTTTT.